Below, 11 T cell receptor beta chains from the same sample are listed, as sequenced in a study of blood T cell repertoires in COVID-19. The protocol was immunoSEQ multiplex PCR, while the TCRdb copy is restricted to in-frame clones and leaves out a portion. The sample lists about 220,000 clones; about 79% were seen once. Sequences were obtained from peripheral blood. The receptor source for this set is a man aged 45-60 years with active or convalescent COVID-19.

The chain recombines TRBV7-3 with TRBJ1-1; D is uncertain. Germline V gene data show CDR1 as SGHTA and CDR2 as FQGTGA. The germline V and J ends were trimmed by 4 bases and 1 base, with 7 bases remaining between them. CDR3 length: 13 residues. This CDR3 reads CASSSSGNTEAFF. The DNA of the CDR3 is TGTGCCAGCAGCTCCTCCGGGAACACTGAAGCTTTCTTT.

This clone occurred many times. This chain connects TRBV23-1 to TRBJ2-5, with 7 positions matching TRBD1. TRBV23-1 is treated as an ORF (open reading frame) with a function not yet certain. V was clipped by 7 bases and J by 1 base; unmatched bases: 3. The CDR3 covers 13 residues. The CDR3 sequence: CASTRDSQETQYF. The CDR3 DNA is TGCGCCAGCACACGGGACAGCCAAGAGACCCAGTACTTC.

This clone was seen a handful of times. One base away lies a much larger clone, so this may be a sequencing read error. Distinct nucleotide sequences in the sample also encode this CDR3. The chain joins TRBV7-2 to TRBJ1-2; TRBD1 matches 7 bases. There are 13 residues in the CDR3. Germline CDR1 is SGHTA and CDR2 is FQGNSA. Trimming cost V 4 bases and J 7 bases; bases outside gene matches: 6. CDR3 bases: TGTGCCAGCAGCTCCCGACAGGGAGGTGGCTACACCTTC. Amino acid sequence: CASSSRQGGGYTF.

CDR3 coding DNA: TGTGCCAGCAGCCGAAATAAGGACAGGGCCAACTACTTC. Translated, it gives CASSRNKDRANYF. The V call is TRBV11-2, the J call TRBJ2-4; 8 bases agree with TRBD1. The CDR3 is 13 amino acids. The V gene end was trimmed by 5 bases and the J gene end by 16 bases; junction bases not matched to a gene: 13. Germline V gives CDR1 SGHAT, CDR2 FQNNGV.

CDR3 region: CASSYKASTRGEQFF. As DNA, the CDR3 is TGTGCCAGCAGTTATAAGGCTAGCACGCGGGGTGAGCAGTTCTTC. V and J are TRBV6-6 and TRBJ2-1, with D tentatively TRBD2 (6 bases). The germline V and J ends were trimmed by 3 bases and 9 bases, with 18 bases remaining between them. CDR3 size: 15 residues. Germline-derived CDR1 and CDR2 are MNHNY and SVGAGI (reference sequence).

A few counts support this clone. The chain carries TRBV28 and TRBJ1-3, with a tentative D call TRBD1 (6 bases). Trimming shortened V by 8 bases and J by 4 bases, and 24 bases separated the two germline ends. Germline values: CDR1 MDHEN, CDR2 SYDVKM. This CDR3 has 17 residues. The CDR3, as DNA: TGTGCCAGCTTCTCCTACAGGGTAACCACAGGAGGAAACACCATATATTTT. Translating gives CASFSYRVTTGGNTIYF.

V and J are TRBV7-9 and TRBJ2-2, with TRBD2 matching over 11 bases. V lost 2 bases, J lost 6 bases, and 5 bases stayed unmatched. The germline CDR1 and CDR2 sequences are SEHNR and FQNEAQ (reference sequence). The CDR3 extends over 16 amino acids. The CDR3 reads CASSLTSGSEAGELFF. The CDR3 DNA is TGTGCCAGCAGCTTAACTAGCGGGAGCGAGGCCGGGGAGCTGTTTTTT.

This clone showed up just once. This rearrangement joins TRBV4-1 to TRBJ1-1; 7 bases map to TRBD1. Germline V gene lookup returns CDR1 MGHRA and CDR2 YSYEKL. The CDR3 covers 16 residues. Unmatched junction bases numbered 11, after V lost 3 bases and J lost 4 bases. CDR3 sequence reads: CASSHQTGRSTTEAFF. DNA for the CDR3: TGCGCCAGCAGCCATCAGACAGGGAGATCAACCACTGAAGCTTTCTTT.

J is TRBJ2-1 and V is TRBV6-5; the match to TRBD1 covers 7 bases. The CDR3 is 14 amino acids. Losses at the gene ends were 6 bases for V and 2 bases for J; bases not matched to a gene: 4. The germline CDR1 and CDR2 sequences are MNHEY and SVGAGI. The CDR3 sequence is CASRPGQTYNEQFF. The DNA of the CDR3 is TGTGCCAGCAGACCGGGACAGACCTACAATGAGCAGTTCTTC.

This rearrangement joins TRBV5-4 to TRBJ2-5, with 8 bases lining up with TRBD2. Looked up from germline, CDR1 is SGHNT and CDR2 is YYREEE (reference sequence). The ends lost 4 bases at V and 0 bases at J; junction bases unmatched: 5. The CDR3 sequence is 15 residues long. CDR3 amino acids: CASSTTSGYQETQYF. The CDR3 region has the DNA TGTGCCAGCAGCACTACTAGCGGATACCAAGAGACCCAGTACTTC.

This clone was detected a few times. V and J are TRBV4-3 and TRBJ2-7; TRBD1 matches 8 bases. The length of the CDR3 is 16 residues. J lost 2 bases, V lost 1 base, and 7 bases had no gene match. CDR1 is LGHNA and CDR2 is YSLEER in the germline V gene. This CDR3 is CASSQAYGTGPYEQYF. The DNA for the CDR3 is TGCGCCAGCAGCCAAGCATATGGGACAGGACCCTACGAGCAGTACTTC.